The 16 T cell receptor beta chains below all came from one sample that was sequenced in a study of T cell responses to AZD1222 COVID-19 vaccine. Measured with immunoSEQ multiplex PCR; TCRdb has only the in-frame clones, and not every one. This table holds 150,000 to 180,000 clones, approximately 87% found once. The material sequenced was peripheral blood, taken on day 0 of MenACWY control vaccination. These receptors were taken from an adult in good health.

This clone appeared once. CDR3 DNA sequence: TGTGCCAGCAGCTCGTCTGGGTCTTCGGAGGAGACCCAGTACTTC. Its translation is CASSSSGSSEETQYF. The chain combines TRBV5-6 with TRBJ2-5; D uncertain. Germline values: CDR1 SGHDT, CDR2 YYEEEE. V was pared by 3 bases and J by 5 bases, with 17 bases between. This CDR3 spans 15 amino acids. The entire variable domain, with the rest obtained from reference TRBV5-6 and TRBJ2-5, is as follows: DAGVTQSPTHLIKTRGQQVTLRCSPKSGHDTVSWYQQALGQGPQFIFQYYEEEERQRGNFPDRFSGHQFPNYSSELNVNALLLGDSALYLCASSSSGSSEETQYFGPGTRLLVL.

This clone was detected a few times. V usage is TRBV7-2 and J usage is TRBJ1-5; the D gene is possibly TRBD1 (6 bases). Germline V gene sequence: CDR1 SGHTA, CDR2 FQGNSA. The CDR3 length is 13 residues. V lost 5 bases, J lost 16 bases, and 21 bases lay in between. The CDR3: CASSRIGTRLSHF. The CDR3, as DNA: TGTGCCAGCAGCCGGATTGGGACAAGGCTATCCCATTTT.

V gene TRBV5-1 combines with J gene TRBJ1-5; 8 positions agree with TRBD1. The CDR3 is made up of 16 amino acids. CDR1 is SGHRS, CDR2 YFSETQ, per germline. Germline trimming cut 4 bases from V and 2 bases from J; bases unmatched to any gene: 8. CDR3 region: CASSPSGQGGNQPQHF. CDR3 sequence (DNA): TGCGCCAGCAGCCCGAGTGGACAGGGCGGCAATCAGCCCCAGCATTTT.

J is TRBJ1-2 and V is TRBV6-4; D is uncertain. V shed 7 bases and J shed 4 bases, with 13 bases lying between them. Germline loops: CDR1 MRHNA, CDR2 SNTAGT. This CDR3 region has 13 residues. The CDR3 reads CASTWRRSYGYTF. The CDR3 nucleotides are TGTGCCAGCACGTGGAGAAGAAGCTATGGCTACACCTTC.

CDR3 coding DNA: TGTGCCAGTAGTATAGTAGCAGGGACTAACGGCTACACCTTC. This codes for CASSIVAGTNGYTF. The chain has TRBV19 and TRBJ1-2; D is perhaps TRBD1 (5 bases). The germline gives CDR1 LNHDA, CDR2 SQIVND (reference sequence). Trimming took 1 base from V and 8 from J, leaving 14 bases between them. The CDR3 is 14 amino acids.

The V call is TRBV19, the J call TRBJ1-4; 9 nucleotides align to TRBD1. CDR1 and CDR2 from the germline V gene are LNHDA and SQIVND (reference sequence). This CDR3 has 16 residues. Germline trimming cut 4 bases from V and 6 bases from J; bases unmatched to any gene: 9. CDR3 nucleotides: TGTGCCAGTAGTACGCCGGGACAGGGCGTGGATGAAAAACTGTTTTTT. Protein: CASSTPGQGVDEKLFF.

CDR3 in DNA: TGTGCCAGTAGCATACAAGACAGGGGGATGTATTCACCCCTCCACTTT. This gives the protein CASSIQDRGMYSPLHF. The chain couples TRBV19 to TRBJ1-6; 9 bases align to TRBD1. The junction had 11 bases not matched to a gene; V was cut back by 6 bases and J by 8 bases. The CDR3 has 16 residues. Germline assignment: CDR1 LNHDA and CDR2 SQIVND (reference sequence).

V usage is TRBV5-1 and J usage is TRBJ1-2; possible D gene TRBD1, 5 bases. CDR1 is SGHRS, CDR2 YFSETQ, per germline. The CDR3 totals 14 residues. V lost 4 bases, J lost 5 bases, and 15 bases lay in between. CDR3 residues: CASSDGWGTYGYTF. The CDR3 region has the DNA TGCGCCAGCAGCGATGGTTGGGGGACTTATGGCTACACCTTC. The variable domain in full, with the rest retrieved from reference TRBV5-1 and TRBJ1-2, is KAGVTQTPRYLIKTRGQQVTLSCSPISGHRSVSWYQQTPGQGLQFLFEYFSETQRNKGNFPGRFSGRQFSNSRSEMNVSTLELGDSALYLCASSDGWGTYGYTFGSGTRLTVV.

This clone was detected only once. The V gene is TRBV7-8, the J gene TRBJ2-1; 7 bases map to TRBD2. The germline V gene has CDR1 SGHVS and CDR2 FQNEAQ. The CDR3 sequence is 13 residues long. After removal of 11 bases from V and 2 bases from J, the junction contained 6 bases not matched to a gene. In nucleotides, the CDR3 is TGTGCCGGGGGAGGGCGGGCCTACAATGAGCAGTTCTTC. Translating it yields CAGGGRAYNEQFF.

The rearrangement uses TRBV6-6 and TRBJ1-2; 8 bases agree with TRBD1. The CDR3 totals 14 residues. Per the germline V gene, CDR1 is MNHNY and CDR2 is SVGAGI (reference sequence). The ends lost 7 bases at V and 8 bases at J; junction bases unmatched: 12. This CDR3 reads CASNKVQGAWGYTF. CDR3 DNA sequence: TGTGCCAGCAACAAAGTCCAGGGGGCTTGGGGCTACACCTTC.

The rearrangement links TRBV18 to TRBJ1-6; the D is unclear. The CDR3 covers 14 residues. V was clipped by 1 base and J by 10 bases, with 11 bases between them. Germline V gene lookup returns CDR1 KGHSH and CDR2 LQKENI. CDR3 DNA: TGTGCCAGCTCACCACAAGCCCACGGCTCACCCCTCCACTTT. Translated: CASSPQAHGSPLHF.

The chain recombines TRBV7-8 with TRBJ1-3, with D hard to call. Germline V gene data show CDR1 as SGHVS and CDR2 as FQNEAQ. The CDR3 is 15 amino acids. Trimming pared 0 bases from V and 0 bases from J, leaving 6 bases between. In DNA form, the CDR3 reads TGTGCCAGCAGCTTAGCGGCCAACTCTGGAAACACCATATATTTT. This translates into CASSLAANSGNTIYF.

The CDR3, as DNA: TGTGCCAGCAGTTACCCCCGACAGTCGAGCTCCTACGAGCAGTACGTC. Its protein product is CASSYPRQSSSYEQYV. The V call is TRBV6-5, the J call TRBJ2-7, with a weak D call TRBD1 (5 bases). Germline CDR1 MNHEY, CDR2 SVGAGI. CDR3 length equals 16 residues. Trimming shortened V by 2 bases and J by 0 bases, and 14 bases separated the two germline ends.

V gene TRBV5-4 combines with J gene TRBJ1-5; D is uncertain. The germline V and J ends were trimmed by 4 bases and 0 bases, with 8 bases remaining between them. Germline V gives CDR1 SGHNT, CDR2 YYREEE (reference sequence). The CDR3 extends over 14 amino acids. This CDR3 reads CASSRRGSNQPQHF. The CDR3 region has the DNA TGTGCCAGCAGCCGCCGGGGTAGCAATCAGCCCCAGCATTTT.

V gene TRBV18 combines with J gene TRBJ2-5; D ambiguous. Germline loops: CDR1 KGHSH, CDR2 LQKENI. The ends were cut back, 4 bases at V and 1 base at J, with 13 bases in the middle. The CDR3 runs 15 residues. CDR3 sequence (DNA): TGTGCCAGCTCACTGCGTCATGGCGCCCAAGAGACCCAGTACTTC. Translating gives CASSLRHGAQETQYF. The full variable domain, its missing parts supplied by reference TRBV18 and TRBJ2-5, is NAGVMQNPRHLVRRRGQEARLRCSPMKGHSHVYWYRQLPEEGLKFMVYLQKENIIDESGMPKERFSAEFPKEGPSILRIQQVVRGDSAAYFCASSLRHGAQETQYFGPGTRLLVL.

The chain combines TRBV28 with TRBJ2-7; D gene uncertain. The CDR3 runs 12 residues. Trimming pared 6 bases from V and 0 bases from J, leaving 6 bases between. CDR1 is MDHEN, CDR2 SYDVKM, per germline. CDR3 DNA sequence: TGTGCCAGCAGCGTCTACTCCTACGAGCAGTACGTC. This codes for CASSVYSYEQYV.